Following are 29 T cell receptor beta chains from one sample sequenced in a study of radiation and T cells in renal cell carcinoma. The protocol was immunoSEQ multiplex PCR, while the TCRdb copy is restricted to in-frame clones and leaves out a portion. The sample comprises about 73,000 clones, around four fifths of which are singletons, and 2% to 3% rests with the top ten. Specified time point: blood 4 weeks post-SBRT, at nephrectomy. Indicated treatment: 15 Gy SBRT to primary tumor, nephrectomy 4 weeks later. The sample was blood, taken from a patient whose treatment included radiotherapy and nephrectomy. These receptors originate from a woman aged 60-75 years with renal cell carcinoma.

Details on this clone: The sample holds other DNA sequences that translate to the same CDR3. The rearrangement joins TRBV7-9 to TRBJ1-1; 7 bases match TRBD1. The CDR3 contains 13 residues. Losses at the gene ends were 1 base for V and 5 bases for J; bases not matched to a gene: 1. CDR1 is SEHNR and CDR2 is FQNEAQ in the germline V gene (reference sequence). In nucleotides, the CDR3 is TGTGCCAGCAGCTTAGAGGGGGCGACTGAAGCTTTCTTT. Encoded protein: CASSLEGATEAFF.

J is TRBJ2-5 and V is TRBV5-1; TRBD1 agrees at 7 bases. The ends lost 4 bases at V and 5 bases at J; junction bases unmatched: 5. Germline loops: CDR1 SGHRS, CDR2 YFSETQ. This CDR3 comprises 13 residues. CDR3 protein: CASSPTGYETQYF. The CDR3 nucleotides read TGCGCCAGCAGCCCGACAGGGTACGAGACCCAGTACTTC.

The chain joins TRBV19 to TRBJ2-3; the D call may be TRBD1 or TRBD2 (5 bases each). The CDR3 runs 13 residues. The germline V gene has CDR1 LNHDA and CDR2 SQIVND (reference sequence). V lost 10 bases and J lost 5, with 16 bases in between. The CDR3 DNA reads as TGTGCCACCCGTCCCCGTGGGGGAGATACGCAGTATTTT. This sequence encodes CATRPRGGDTQYF. The full variable domain, its missing parts supplied by reference TRBV19 and TRBJ2-3, is DGGITQSPKYLFRKEGQNVTLSCEQNLNHDAMYWYRQDPGQGLRLIYYSQIVNDFQKGDIAEGYSVSREKKESFPLTVTSAQKNPTAFYLCATRPRGGDTQYFGPGTRLTVL.

Only a few counts were recorded for this clone. The chain has TRBV7-9 and TRBJ1-1, with D perhaps matching TRBD1 (6 bases). Germline V gene lookup returns CDR1 SEHNR and CDR2 FQNEAQ (reference sequence). This CDR3 is built from 14 residues. Between the trimmed V and J ends, which lost 3 bases and 6 bases, there was a span of 14 bases. CDR3 amino acids: CASSFREGGSEAFF. The CDR3 DNA sequence: TGTGCCAGCAGCTTCCGAGAGGGGGGTTCTGAAGCTTTCTTT.

In this sample, this clone turned up once. The J gene is TRBJ2-1, the V gene TRBV7-2; D is unclear. Germline V gene sequence: CDR1 SGHTA, CDR2 FQGNSA. Trimming removed 1 base at V and 8 bases at J, with 6 bases between. The CDR3 is 12 residues long. The chain's CDR3 is CASSLVPYEQFF. CDR3 in DNA: TGTGCCAGCAGCTTAGTCCCGTATGAGCAGTTCTTC. Based on the CDR3 plus reference TRBV7-2 and TRBJ2-1, the full variable domain is GAGVSQSPSNKVTEKGKDVELRCDPISGHTALYWYRQSLGQGLEFLIYFQGNSAPDKSGLPSDRFSAERTGGSVSTLTIQRTQQEDSAVYLCASSLVPYEQFFGPGTRLTVL.

Only one count was recorded for this clone. This chain connects TRBV28 to TRBJ2-5; a possible D gene is TRBD2 (6 bases). Germline assignment: CDR1 MDHEN and CDR2 SYDVKM. The CDR3 loop spans 16 amino acids. Trimming shortened V by 3 bases and J by 2 bases, and 16 bases separated the two germline ends. The CDR3 coding sequence is TGTGCCAGCAGTTTCTTCGGCCTAGCGATACAAGAGACCCAGTACTTC. Translation gives CASSFFGLAIQETQYF.

The CDR3 loop is CASSTYTGELFF. The CDR3 DNA sequence: TGTGCCAGTAGCACCTACACCGGGGAGCTGTTTTTT. The rearrangement joins TRBV19 to TRBJ2-2; D ambiguous. The V end lost 6 bases, the J end lost 3 bases, and 5 bases lay between the germline ends. Germline V gene data show CDR1 as LNHDA and CDR2 as SQIVND (reference sequence). This CDR3 comprises 12 residues.

V usage is TRBV27 and J usage is TRBJ2-7; the D gene is possibly TRBD1 (6 bases). CDR1 and CDR2 from the germline V gene are MNHEY and SMNVEV (reference sequence). Trimming left V 4 bases short and J 2 bases short, with 18 bases between. This CDR3 has 16 amino acids. The DNA for the CDR3 is TGTGCCAGCAGTTCCCGCTGGGGGCCTTCAACCTACGAGCAGTACTTC. Translation gives CASSSRWGPSTYEQYF.

The chain combines TRBV4-1 with TRBJ1-1; D is uncertain. With 6 bases removed from V and 0 bases from J, the gap between germline ends came to 8 bases. The V gene's germline CDR1 is MGHRA and CDR2 YSYEKL. The CDR3 spans 13 residues. The CDR3 is CASRNLVNTEAFF. As DNA, the CDR3 is TGCGCCAGCAGGAACTTAGTGAACACTGAAGCTTTCTTT.

V is TRBV9 and J is TRBJ2-3; no reliable D call. V lost 0 bases and J lost 4, with 12 bases in between. The CDR3 loop spans 15 amino acids. Germline values: CDR1 SGDLS, CDR2 YYNGEE. The CDR3: CASSVDGLDADTQYF. CDR3 DNA: TGTGCCAGCAGCGTAGACGGCCTGGATGCAGATACGCAGTATTTT.

This clone showed up just a few times. This rearrangement joins TRBV5-1 to TRBJ1-1, with TRBD1 as a possible D gene (6 bases). With 4 bases removed from V and 1 base from J, the gap between germline ends came to 14 bases. CDR1 SGHRS and CDR2 YFSETQ come from the germline V gene. There are 15 residues in the CDR3. The CDR3 is CASSATGTQNTEAFF. The CDR3 nucleotides are TGCGCCAGCAGCGCCACCGGGACACAGAACACTGAAGCTTTCTTT. Based on the CDR3 plus reference TRBV5-1 and TRBJ1-1, the full variable domain is KAGVTQTPRYLIKTRGQQVTLSCSPISGHRSVSWYQQTPGQGLQFLFEYFSETQRNKGNFPGRFSGRQFSNSRSEMNVSTLELGDSALYLCASSATGTQNTEAFFGQGTRLTVV.

Details on this clone: One end of the junction does not line up with germline, which may come from a read error. The rearrangement joins TRBV5-3 to TRBJ1-1; D not certain. Being an ORF, TRBV5-3 has a function that is uncertain. CDR3 size: 14 residues. CDR3 nucleotides: TGTGCCAGCAGCTTGGTGGAGAGGAACACTGAAGCTTTCTTT. This encodes CASSLVERNTEAFF.

In this sample, this clone turned up once. The chain couples TRBV19 to TRBJ2-3, with D tentatively TRBD2 (5 bases). The V end was cut by 7 bases, the J end by 4 bases, with 15 bases between. Germline V gene lookup returns CDR1 LNHDA and CDR2 SQIVND (reference sequence). CDR3 length: 14 amino acids. DNA for the CDR3: TGTGCCAGTAACAAGAGGGCGTGGGCAGATACGCAGTATTTT. Its protein is CASNKRAWADTQYF.

The chain has TRBV5-1 and TRBJ1-6; 7 nucleotides agree with TRBD1. The ends lost 2 bases at V and 7 bases at J; junction bases unmatched: 6. The germline V gene has CDR1 SGHRS and CDR2 YFSETQ. The length of the CDR3 is 15 residues. CDR3: CASSFSSGQNSPLHF. In nucleotides, the CDR3 is TGCGCCAGCAGCTTTTCTTCGGGACAGAATTCACCCCTCCACTTT.

The table lists this clone with a few counts. This rearrangement joins TRBV7-2 to TRBJ1-5; tentatively, D is TRBD1 (6 bases). There are 14 residues in the CDR3. Trimming stripped 5 bases from V and 4 bases from J, with 12 bases between. Germline CDR1 is SGHTA and CDR2 is FQGNSA. CDR3 in amino acids: CASSPGGQNQPQHF. CDR3 in DNA: TGTGCCAGCAGCCCTGGGGGACAAAATCAGCCCCAGCATTTT.

The genes are TRBV9 and TRBJ1-6; tentative D call: TRBD1 (5 bases). The length of the CDR3 is 15 residues. The V end was cut by 0 bases, the J end by 11 bases, with 15 bases between. Germline V lookup: CDR1 SGDLS, CDR2 YYNGEE. The CDR3 coding sequence is TGTGCCAGCAGCGTAGGCACAGGCCGAGGGACACCCCTCCACTTT. This codes for CASSVGTGRGTPLHF.

The chain carries TRBV2 and TRBJ1-4; a possible D gene is TRBD1 (5 bases). The V gene's germline CDR1 is SNHLY and CDR2 FYNNEI. The CDR3 runs to 15 residues. V dropped 3 bases and J dropped 5 bases, with 13 bases sitting between them. The CDR3 sequence: CASSEQGAANEKLFF. CDR3 in DNA: TGTGCCAGCAGTGAGCAGGGCGCGGCGAATGAAAAACTGTTTTTT. The full variable domain, rest sourced from reference TRBV2 and TRBJ1-4, is EPEVTQTPSHQVTQMGQEVILRCVPISNHLYFYWYRQILGQKVEFLVSFYNNEISEKSEIFDDQFSVERPDGSNFTLKIRSTKLEDSAMYFCASSEQGAANEKLFFGSGTQLSVL.

The chain employs TRBV28 and TRBJ1-5; D remains ambiguous. Germline V gene sequence: CDR1 MDHEN, CDR2 SYDVKM. This CDR3 contains 12 residues. Between the trimmed V and J ends, which lost 5 bases and 4 bases, there was a span of 6 bases. This CDR3 is CASSPPNQPQHF. The DNA for the CDR3 is TGTGCCAGCAGTCCCCCGAATCAGCCCCAGCATTTT.

The chain joins TRBV5-6 to TRBJ1-1; D is ambiguous. The CDR3 totals 13 residues. The V end was cut by 0 bases, the J end by 4 bases, with 7 bases between. CDR1 is SGHDT, CDR2 YYEEEE, per germline. The CDR3 region is CASSLGGTTEAFF. CDR3 coding DNA: TGTGCCAGCAGCTTGGGTGGTACCACTGAAGCTTTCTTT.

The V gene is TRBV6-5, the J gene TRBJ1-2, with 8 bases that match TRBD1. Germline assignment: CDR1 MNHEY and CDR2 SVGAGI. CDR3 length: 15 residues. V trimming: 2 bases; J trimming: 4 bases; junction bases outside the gene matches: 6. The CDR3 protein is CASSYAGTGRYGYTF. The CDR3 coding sequence is TGTGCCAGCAGTTACGCCGGGACAGGACGCTATGGCTACACCTTC.

The gene calls are TRBV11-2 and TRBJ2-5; tentative D call: TRBD2 (6 bases). In germline, CDR1 is SGHAT, CDR2 FQNNGV. The germline V and J ends were trimmed by 6 bases and 5 bases, with 19 bases remaining between them. The CDR3 contains 15 residues. In DNA form, the CDR3 reads TGTGCCAGCAGAGTGTCCGGAGGGGTGAGCGAGACCCAGTACTTC. Its protein product is CASRVSGGVSETQYF.

V gene TRBV4-3 combines with J gene TRBJ1-1; 8 nucleotides align to TRBD1. This CDR3 comprises 17 residues. J lost 4 bases, V lost 2 bases, and 12 bases had no gene match. Germline-derived CDR1 and CDR2 are LGHNA and YSLEER. The CDR3 loop is CASSQTVDRVKTTEAFF. The CDR3 nucleotides read TGCGCCAGCAGCCAAACCGTGGACAGGGTAAAAACCACTGAAGCTTTCTTT.

This chain joins TRBV6-5 and TRBJ1-2, with TRBD1 matching over 8 bases. Per the germline V gene, CDR1 is MNHEY and CDR2 is SVGAGI. The trim removed 5 bases at V and 2 bases at J, leaving 7 bases unmatched. The CDR3 has 15 residues. In DNA form, the CDR3 reads TGTGCCAGCAGTCGGACAGGGAGGGGAAACTATGGCTACACCTTC. This encodes CASSRTGRGNYGYTF.

The gene calls are TRBV4-2 and TRBJ2-7; D remains unclear. CDR1 is LGHNA and CDR2 is YNFKEQ in the germline V gene. This CDR3 is 14 amino acids long. Deletions cut 0 bases from V and 6 bases from J, with 12 bases between. The CDR3 coding sequence is TGTGCCAGCAGCCAAGATAATACCCTCCTCGAGCAGTACTTC. This translates into CASSQDNTLLEQYF.

V and J are TRBV5-4 and TRBJ2-7, with 8 bases identical to TRBD1. The CDR3 runs to 16 residues. The V gene end was trimmed by 0 bases and the J gene end by 7 bases; junction bases not matched to a gene: 12. Germline V gives CDR1 SGHNT, CDR2 YYREEE (reference sequence). CDR3 in DNA: TGTGCCAGCAGCTTGGGGGCCCCGGGACAGGCCTTGGAGCAGTACTTC. Translated, it gives CASSLGAPGQALEQYF.

This chain links TRBV18 with TRBJ2-3, with a weak D call TRBD1 (5 bases). Trimming took off 3 bases at V and 0 bases at J, with 10 bases between the two ends. Germline V lookup: CDR1 KGHSH, CDR2 LQKENI. The CDR3 runs 15 residues. CDR3 sequence reads: CASSPNQGSTDTQYF. The CDR3 DNA sequence: TGTGCCAGCTCACCCAACCAGGGTAGCACAGATACGCAGTATTTT.

The chain combines TRBV14 with TRBJ1-1; unclear D gene. The CDR3 has 13 residues. The germline gives CDR1 SGHDN, CDR2 FVKESK. Trimming shortened V by 4 bases and J by 0 bases, and 6 bases separated the two germline ends. CDR3 nucleotide sequence: TGTGCCAGCAGCCCTAGACTGAACACTGAAGCTTTCTTT. Its protein product is CASSPRLNTEAFF.

The chain combines TRBV15 with TRBJ1-1; 7 bases match TRBD1. CDR1 and CDR2 (germline): LNHNV, YYDKDF (reference sequence). The CDR3 sequence is 14 residues long. The ends lost 7 bases at V and 0 bases at J; junction bases unmatched: 5. CDR3 nucleotide sequence: TGTGCCACCATACAGGGGAAAATGAACACTGAAGCTTTCTTT. Its translation: CATIQGKMNTEAFF.

This chain's CDR3 is CASSARILSTGANVLTF. For the CDR3, the DNA is TGTGCCAGCAGCGCCCGGATCCTTTCTACTGGGGCCAACGTCCTGACTTTC. The rearrangement uses TRBV9 and TRBJ2-6, with D hard to call. The CDR3 is 17 amino acids. In germline, CDR1 is SGDLS, CDR2 YYNGEE. The V end lost 3 bases, the J end lost 2 bases, and 15 bases lay between the germline ends. Complete variable domain (other parts from reference TRBV9 and TRBJ2-6): DSGVTQTPKHLITATGQRVTLRCSPRSGDLSVYWYQQSLDQGLQFLIQYYNGEERAKGNILERFSAQQFPDLHSELNLSSLELGDSALYFCASSARILSTGANVLTFGAGSRLTVL.